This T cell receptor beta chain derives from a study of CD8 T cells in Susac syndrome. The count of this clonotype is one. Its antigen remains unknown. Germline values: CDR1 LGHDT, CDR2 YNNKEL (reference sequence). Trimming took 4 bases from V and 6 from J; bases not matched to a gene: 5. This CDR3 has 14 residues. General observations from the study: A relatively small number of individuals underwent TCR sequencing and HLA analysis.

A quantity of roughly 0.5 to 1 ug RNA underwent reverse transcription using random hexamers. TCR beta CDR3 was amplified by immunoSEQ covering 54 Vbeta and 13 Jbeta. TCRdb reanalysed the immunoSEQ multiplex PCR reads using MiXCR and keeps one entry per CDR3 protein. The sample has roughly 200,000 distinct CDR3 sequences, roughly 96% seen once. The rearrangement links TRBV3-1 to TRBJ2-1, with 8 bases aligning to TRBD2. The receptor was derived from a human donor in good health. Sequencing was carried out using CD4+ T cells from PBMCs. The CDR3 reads CASSPRTSSNEQFF. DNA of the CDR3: TGTGCCAGCAGCCCCCGGACTAGCAGCAATGAGCAGTTCTTC.